The 23 T cell receptor beta chains given below trace back to one sample, sequenced in a study of T cell repertoires in ileal Crohn's disease. TCRdb's table, derived via immunoSEQ multiplex PCR, lists solely in-frame clones and lacks some. The table has 13,000 to 15,000 clones, 70% seen once. Material: ileal tissue. Every receptor here comes from an adult with Crohn's disease.

This clone was detected a few times. This chain joins TRBV6-5 and TRBJ1-1; no definite D call. V was pared by 3 bases and J by 1 base, with 6 bases between. Germline-derived CDR1 and CDR2 are MNHEY and SVGAGI. The CDR3 has 13 residues. The CDR3 protein is CASSYLQNTEAFF. The CDR3 nucleotides read TGTGCCAGCAGTTATCTTCAGAACACTGAAGCTTTCTTT.

The chain combines TRBV2 with TRBJ1-4; 7 bases align to TRBD1. Germline V gene lookup returns CDR1 SNHLY and CDR2 FYNNEI. V lost 10 bases and J lost 5; bases outside the gene matches: 13. The length of the CDR3 is 15 residues. The CDR3 DNA reads as TGTGCCATTACCAGGGACAGTGGGGTGAATGAAAAACTGTTTTTT. It is translated as CAITRDSGVNEKLFF.

The chain has TRBV5-1 and TRBJ2-2; TRBD2 might be the D (5 bases). V gave up 0 bases and J gave up 9 bases, with 12 bases separating them. The CDR3 runs to 14 residues. Germline values: CDR1 SGHRS, CDR2 YFSETQ. The CDR3: CASSLAETGWELFF. The CDR3 DNA follows: TGCGCCAGCAGCTTGGCCGAGACGGGGTGGGAGCTGTTTTTT.

This chain uses TRBV14 with TRBJ2-7, with 7 bases matching TRBD1. V dropped 0 bases and J dropped 3; count of bases not matched to a gene: 5. Germline V gene data show CDR1 as SGHDN and CDR2 as FVKESK. CDR3 length: 15 amino acids. The CDR3, as DNA: TGTGCCAGCAGCCAAGATCCGGGACAGATCTACGAGCAGTACTTC. Amino acids: CASSQDPGQIYEQYF.

The J gene is TRBJ2-1, the V gene TRBV7-3; TRBD2 aligns across 13 bases. This CDR3 has 16 amino acids. Germline loops: CDR1 SGHTA, CDR2 FQGTGA. The ends lost 5 bases at V and 4 bases at J; junction bases unmatched: 5. This CDR3 is CASSTGLAGKYNEQFF. CDR3 nucleotides: TGTGCCAGCAGCACGGGACTAGCGGGGAAGTACAATGAGCAGTTCTTC.

This clone has just one count. This chain uses TRBV7-2 with TRBJ1-5; no clear D. The CDR3 consists of 15 residues. Germline V gene sequence: CDR1 SGHTA, CDR2 FQGNSA. V dropped 1 base and J dropped 0 bases, with 7 bases sitting between them. As DNA, the CDR3 is TGTGCCAGCAGCTTAGGCAGCAATAGCAATCAGCCCCAGCATTTT. Residues: CASSLGSNSNQPQHF.

This clone was detected a few times. The DNA for the CDR3 is TGTGCCAGCAGCTTGGGTGCCAGTACTAACTATGGCTACACCTTC. This encodes CASSLGASTNYGYTF. The chain employs TRBV5-5 and TRBJ1-2; D unclear. CDR3 length equals 15 residues. Trimming removed 0 bases from V and 0 bases from J, with 9 bases in between. In germline, CDR1 is SGHKS, CDR2 YYEKEE (reference sequence).

The genes are TRBV7-8 and TRBJ2-7; D might be TRBD1 (5 bases). CDR1 is SGHVS, CDR2 FQNEAQ, per germline. The CDR3 contains 16 residues. V was shortened by 1 base and J by 6 bases, with 19 bases between the two germline ends. DNA of the CDR3: TGTGCCAGCAGCTTAGGCGGACAAGGATCAGTAGGCGAGCAGTACTTC. Its protein is CASSLGGQGSVGEQYF.

This chain uses TRBV2 with TRBJ1-6; D remains ambiguous. The length of the CDR3 is 12 residues. CDR1 and CDR2 (germline): SNHLY, FYNNEI. Trimming removed 5 bases from V and 10 bases from J, with 9 bases in between. The CDR3 sequence is CASSNPTSPLHF. CDR3 DNA sequence: TGTGCCAGCAGTAATCCTACATCACCCCTCCACTTT.

The chain links TRBV5-5 to TRBJ1-5; D gene unclear. The CDR3 runs 15 residues. The V and J ends lost 2 bases and 5 bases respectively, with 14 bases between them. The germline CDR1 and CDR2 sequences are SGHKS and YYEKEE (reference sequence). CDR3 residues: CASSLRSLRDQPQHF. The CDR3 nucleotides read TGTGCCAGCAGCTTAAGAAGCCTGAGGGATCAGCCCCAGCATTTT. The full variable domain, in which reference TRBV5-5 and TRBJ1-5 provide the parts outside the CDR3, is DAGVTQSPTHLIKTRGQQVTLRCSPISGHKSVSWYQQVLGQGPQFIFQYYEKEERGRGNFPDRFSARQFPNYSSELNVNALLLGDSALYLCASSLRSLRDQPQHFGDGTRLSIL.

Here the CDR3 reads CASSFGAGGTEAFF. The CDR3 DNA sequence: TGTGCCAGCAGCTTCGGAGCAGGGGGCACTGAAGCTTTCTTT. The chain employs TRBV9 and TRBJ1-1, with 7 bases aligning to TRBD1. J lost 4 bases, V lost 4 bases, and 7 bases had no gene match. CDR3 length: 14 residues. Germline CDR1 reads SGDLS; CDR2 reads YYNGEE. The full variable domain, rest sourced from reference TRBV9 and TRBJ1-1, is DSGVTQTPKHLITATGQRVTLRCSPRSGDLSVYWYQQSLDQGLQFLIQYYNGEERAKGNILERFSAQQFPDLHSELNLSSLELGDSALYFCASSFGAGGTEAFFGQGTRLTVV.

This clone was counted between two and nine times. This CDR3 is CASSSTVRSNQPQHF. The CDR3 DNA sequence: TGTGCCAGCAGTTCCACAGTCCGAAGCAATCAGCCCCAGCATTTT. The rearrangement uses TRBV27 and TRBJ1-5; no reliable D call. The V end was cut by 4 bases, the J end by 1 base, with 11 bases between. CDR1 and CDR2 from the germline V gene are MNHEY and SMNVEV (reference sequence). CDR3 length equals 15 residues.

By its share, this clone is medium-sized (0.01 to 0.1%). V gene TRBV5-1 combines with J gene TRBJ2-3; 10 bases align to TRBD2. CDR3 size: 17 residues. Germline trimming cut 5 bases from V and 0 bases from J; bases unmatched to any gene: 9. Germline V lookup: CDR1 SGHRS, CDR2 YFSETQ. DNA for the CDR3: TGCGCCAGCAGGTCGTTCGATAGCGGGGGGAGCACAGATACGCAGTATTTT. This sequence encodes CASRSFDSGGSTDTQYF.

This clone was observed once. The chain links TRBV20-1 to TRBJ1-1, with D uncertain. V gave up 4 bases and J gave up 4 bases, with 7 bases separating them. This CDR3 has 11 amino acids. Germline CDR1 reads DFQATT; CDR2 reads SNEGSKA (reference sequence). This CDR3 is CSANGGTEAFF. The CDR3, as DNA: TGCAGTGCTAACGGTGGCACTGAAGCTTTCTTT.

V usage is TRBV10-2 and J usage is TRBJ1-6; D perhaps matches TRBD1 (5 bases). This CDR3 has 14 amino acids. CDR1 and CDR2 (germline): WSHSY, SAAADI. Deletions cut 8 bases from V and 7 bases from J, with 15 bases between. In nucleotides, the CDR3 is TGCGCCAGCTCTAGGGCCGGGGGGAATTCACCCCTCCACTTT. This translates into CASSRAGGNSPLHF.

The chain couples TRBV5-4 to TRBJ2-7; TRBD2 matches at 8 bases. This CDR3 comprises 15 residues. Germline V gene data show CDR1 as SGHNT and CDR2 as YYREEE (reference sequence). The trim removed 2 bases at V and 5 bases at J, leaving 9 bases unmatched. The CDR3 loop reads CASSFWAGGVNEQYF. CDR3 nucleotide sequence: TGTGCCAGCAGCTTTTGGGCGGGGGGCGTCAACGAGCAGTACTTC.

The chain's CDR3 is CASSAYRDTFYEQYF. CDR3 DNA sequence: TGTGCCAGCAGCGCATACAGGGACACTTTCTACGAGCAGTACTTC. The genes are TRBV9 and TRBJ2-7, with D tentatively TRBD1 (6 bases). The CDR3 is made up of 15 amino acids. V lost 3 bases, J lost 3 bases, and 16 bases lay in between. The germline V gene encodes CDR1 SGDLS and CDR2 YYNGEE. Supplemented by reference TRBV9 and TRBJ2-7, the full variable domain reads DSGVTQTPKHLITATGQRVTLRCSPRSGDLSVYWYQQSLDQGLQFLIQYYNGEERAKGNILERFSAQQFPDLHSELNLSSLELGDSALYFCASSAYRDTFYEQYFGPGTRLTVT.

The chain employs TRBV29-1 and TRBJ1-1; 9 bases line up with TRBD1. Per germline, CDR1 SQVTM and CDR2 ANQGSEA. This CDR3 region has 17 residues. V gave up 3 bases and J gave up 5 bases; unmatched junction bases: 16. The CDR3 loop is CSVEPIKAGTGWTEAFF. In DNA form, the CDR3 reads TGCAGCGTTGAGCCCATAAAAGCCGGGACAGGGTGGACTGAAGCTTTCTTT.

CDR3 sequence reads: CASSRGKTEAFF. The CDR3 bases are TGTGCCAGCAGTCGTGGGAAGACTGAAGCTTTCTTT. V usage is TRBV28 and J usage is TRBJ1-1; unclear D gene. This CDR3 has 12 amino acids. The V end was cut by 5 bases, the J end by 5 bases, with 9 bases between. CDR1 is MDHEN and CDR2 is SYDVKM in the germline V gene.

DNA of the CDR3: TGTGCCAGCTGCTTTGCGGGATCAGGACCTGAAGCTTTCTTT. Protein sequence: CASCFAGSGPEAFF. The chain employs TRBV6-1 and TRBJ1-1, with unresolved D. There are 14 residues in the CDR3. Per the germline V gene, CDR1 is MNHNS and CDR2 is SASEGT. Trimming took 8 bases from V and 6 from J, leaving 19 bases between them.

V and J are TRBV5-4 and TRBJ2-5, with 7 bases lining up with TRBD2. The CDR3 contains 14 residues. After removal of 1 base from V and 3 bases from J, the junction contained 3 bases not matched to a gene. CDR1 is SGHNT, CDR2 YYREEE, per germline (reference sequence). Here the CDR3 reads CASSLFAGEETQYF. CDR3 bases: TGTGCCAGCAGCTTGTTCGCGGGGGAAGAGACCCAGTACTTC.

J is TRBJ2-5 and V is TRBV7-6; 8 bases agree with TRBD1. The CDR3 covers 14 residues. The V and J ends lost 3 bases and 6 bases, in that order; junction bases with no gene match: 6. Germline V lookup: CDR1 SGHVS, CDR2 FNYEAQ. For the CDR3, the DNA is TGTGCCAGCAGCTTTGGCAGGGGGCAAAAGACCCAGTACTTC. It codes for CASSFGRGQKTQYF.

The gene calls are TRBV18 and TRBJ1-1; D unresolved. This CDR3 contains 13 residues. V was cut by 0 bases and J by 7 bases, with 9 bases left in between. Germline V gene data show CDR1 as KGHSH and CDR2 as LQKENI. CDR3: CASSPPSYYEAFF. The CDR3, as DNA: TGTGCCAGCTCACCACCATCCTATTATGAAGCTTTCTTT.